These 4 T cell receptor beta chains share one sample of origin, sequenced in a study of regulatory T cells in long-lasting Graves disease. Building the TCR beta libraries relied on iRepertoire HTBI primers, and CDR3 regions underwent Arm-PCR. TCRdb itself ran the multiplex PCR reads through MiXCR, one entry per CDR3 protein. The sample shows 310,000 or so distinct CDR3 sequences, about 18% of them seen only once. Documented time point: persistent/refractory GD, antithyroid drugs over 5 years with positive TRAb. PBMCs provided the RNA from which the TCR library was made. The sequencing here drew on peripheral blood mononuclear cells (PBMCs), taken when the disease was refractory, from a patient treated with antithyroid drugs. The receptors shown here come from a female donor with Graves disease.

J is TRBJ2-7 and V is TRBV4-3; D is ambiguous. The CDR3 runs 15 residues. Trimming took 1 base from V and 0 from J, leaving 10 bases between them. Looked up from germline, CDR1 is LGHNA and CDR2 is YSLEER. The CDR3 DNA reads TGCGCCAGCAGCCAAGTGCCTTGCAGCTCCTACGAGCAGTACTTC. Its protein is CASSQVPCSSYEQYF.

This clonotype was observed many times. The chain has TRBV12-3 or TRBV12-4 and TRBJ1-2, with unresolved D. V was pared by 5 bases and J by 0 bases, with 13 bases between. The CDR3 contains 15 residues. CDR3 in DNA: TGTGCCAGCAGTAAAGCAGGCCTTGCTAACTATGGCTACACCTTC. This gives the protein CASSKAGLANYGYTF.

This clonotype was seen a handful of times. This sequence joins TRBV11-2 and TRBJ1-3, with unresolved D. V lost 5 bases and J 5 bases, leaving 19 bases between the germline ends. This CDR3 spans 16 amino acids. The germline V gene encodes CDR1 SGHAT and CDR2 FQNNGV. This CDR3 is CASSHYDSRWRNTIYF. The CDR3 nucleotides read TGTGCCAGCAGCCATTATGACTCACGATGGAGAAACACCATATATTTT.

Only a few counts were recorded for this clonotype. In DNA, the CDR3 is TGTGCCAGTAGTATAGATCTAGGGGGATGGGCTGAAAAACTGTTTTTT. Translation gives CASSIDLGGWAEKLFF. V is TRBV19 and J is TRBJ1-4; TRBD1 might be the D (6 bases). CDR1 is LNHDA, CDR2 SQIVND, per germline (reference sequence). Trimming took 0 bases from V and 7 from J, leaving 15 bases between them. The CDR3 consists of 16 residues.